This T cell receptor (beta chain) was identified during a study of T cell responses to AZD1222 COVID-19 vaccine. Only one count was recorded for this clone. TCRdb's table, derived via immunoSEQ multiplex PCR, lists solely in-frame clones and lacks some. The sample lists roughly 51,000 clones; roughly nine tenths were seen once. Germline-derived CDR1 and CDR2 are SGHDN and FVKESK. CDR3 length: 15 amino acids. V was shortened by 1 base and J by 1 base, with 10 bases between the two germline ends. This sequence joins TRBV14 and TRBJ1-1; D ambiguous. The TCR originated in an adult who received the AZD1222 COVID-19 vaccine. Specimen: peripheral blood, collected 28 days after the second AZD1222 dose. CDR3 DNA: TGTGCCAGCAGCCAAGCCCTACCACCGAACACTGAAGCTTTCTTT. Translation: CASSQALPPNTEAFF.